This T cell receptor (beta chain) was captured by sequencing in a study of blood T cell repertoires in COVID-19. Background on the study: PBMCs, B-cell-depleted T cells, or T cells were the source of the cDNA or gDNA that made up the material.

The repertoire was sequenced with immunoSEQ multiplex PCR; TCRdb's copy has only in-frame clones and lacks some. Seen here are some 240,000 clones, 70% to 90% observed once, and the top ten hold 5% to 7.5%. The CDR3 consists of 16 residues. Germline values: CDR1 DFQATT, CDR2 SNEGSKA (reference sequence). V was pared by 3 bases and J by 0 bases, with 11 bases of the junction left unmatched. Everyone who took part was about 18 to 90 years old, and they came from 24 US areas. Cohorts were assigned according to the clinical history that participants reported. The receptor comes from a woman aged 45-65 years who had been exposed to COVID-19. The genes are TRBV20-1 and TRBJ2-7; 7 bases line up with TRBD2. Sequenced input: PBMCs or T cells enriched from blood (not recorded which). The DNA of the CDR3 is TGCAGTGCTAGTTCGGGGAAAAGCGGGGTCTCCTACGAGCAGTACTTC. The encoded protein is CSASSGKSGVSYEQYF.